This TCR beta chain derives from a study of cytomegalovirus exposure and HLA in healthy donors. Findings and limits, study-wide: What a later analysis reportedly showed was that an Asian-associated ancestry cluster had fewer N-insertions than the 666-donor mean. Accounts indicate the classifier identified cytomegalovirus status with strong specificity and sensitivity.

Everyone who donated was a healthy bone marrow donor. In the case of this clone: Its matching antigen is unknown.

The PCR ran on 60 Vbeta and 13 Jbeta primers. TCRdb's table, derived via immunoSEQ multiplex PCR, lists solely in-frame clones and lacks some. The repertoire holds about 110,000 clones, with around 86% as singletons. CDR3 length: 15 residues. Germline lookup yields CDR1 SGHTA and CDR2 FQGNSA. The junction had 3 bases not matched to a gene; V was cut back by 2 bases and J by 6 bases. The sequence came from a man in his forties in good health and CMV-seronegative. The sample was PBMCs. The gene calls are TRBV7-2 and TRBJ1-5; 11 bases are shared with TRBD1. The CDR3 DNA sequence: TGTGCCAGCAGCTTATGGACAGGGGGCGGTCAGCCCCAGCATTTT. Translated, it gives CASSLWTGGGQPQHF. The full variable domain, its missing parts supplied by reference TRBV7-2 and TRBJ1-5, is GAGVSQSPSNKVTEKGKDVELRCDPISGHTALYWYRQSLGQGLEFLIYFQGNSAPDKSGLPSDRFSAERTGGSVSTLTIQRTQQEDSAVYLCASSLWTGGGQPQHFGDGTRLSIL.